A selection of T cell receptor beta chains follows, all from one sample in a study of post-analysis software for immune sequencing data. TCRdb re-called the PCR reads through MiXCR, storing one row per CDR3 protein. This table holds hundreds of thousands of distinct CDR3 sequences, about a third found once. The sample comprised blood. These receptors were obtained from a girl aged 5 to 17 with multiple sclerosis. The CDR3 runs from the conserved cysteine through the conserved F or W. The D gene is left open where the match is weak. Clone size, where shown, is once, few, many, or a class for clones that have expanded.

D gene: NA
J gene: TRBJ2-5
V gene: TRBV6-1
clone size: NA
CDR3 DNA: TGTGCCAGCAGCACTGGGGACTTCAAGCAAGAGACCCAGTACTTC
CDR3 protein: CASSTGDFKQETQYF

D gene: NA
J gene: TRBJ2-5
V gene: TRBV7-8
clone size: NA
CDR3 DNA: TGTGCCAGCAGCTTGGGTCTAGGAGGGGACTCGGAGACCCAGTACTTC
CDR3 protein: CASSLGLGGDSETQYF

D gene: NA
J gene: TRBJ1-1
V gene: TRBV5-8
clone size: NA
CDR3 DNA: TGTGCCAGCAGCTTGGGGGGACTTCCGGATGAAGCTTTCTTT
CDR3 protein: CASSLGGLPDEAFF

D gene: NA
J gene: TRBJ1-5
V gene: TRBV6-2/TRBV6-3
clone size: NA
CDR3 DNA: TGTGCCAGCAGTTACGGGGGTCTAGATCAGCCCCAGCATTTT
CDR3 protein: CASSYGGLDQPQHF

D gene: TRBD1
J gene: TRBJ2-7
V gene: TRBV5-1
clone size: NA
CDR3 DNA: TGCGCCAGCAGCCCTGGACAGGGGGTTGCTAGCTCCTACGAGCAGTACTTC
CDR3 protein: CASSPGQGVASSYEQYF

D gene: NA
J gene: TRBJ1-2
V gene: TRBV7-2
clone size: NA
CDR3 DNA: TGTGCCAGCAGCTTAAACCCCGGGACGGCCGCTAACTATGGCTACACCTTC
CDR3 protein: CASSLNPGTAANYGYTF

D gene: NA
J gene: TRBJ1-2
V gene: TRBV14
clone size: many
CDR3 DNA: TGTGCCAGCAGCCAAGATCTGGGAGGGCAAGGCTACACCTTC
CDR3 protein: CASSQDLGGQGYTF

D gene: NA
J gene: TRBJ1-5
V gene: TRBV7-4
clone size: many
CDR3 DNA: TGTGCCAGCAACCCCGCGGATCGTATTAGCAATCAGCCCCAGCATTTT
CDR3 protein: CASNPADRISNQPQHF

D gene: NA
J gene: TRBJ2-4
V gene: TRBV29-1
clone size: NA
CDR3 DNA: TGCAGCGTGAAAGAAGGGGGGGGGAAAAACATTCAGTACTTC
CDR3 protein: CSVKEGGGKNIQYF

D gene: TRBD2
J gene: TRBJ2-4
V gene: TRBV12-3/TRBV12-4
clone size: few
CDR3 DNA: TGTGCCAGCAGTCCTCGGGGCGGGGGGAAAAACATTCAGTACTTC
CDR3 protein: CASSPRGGGKNIQYF

D gene: TRBD1
J gene: TRBJ1-6
V gene: TRBV7-2
clone size: NA
CDR3 DNA: TGTGCCAGTTCTACAGGGGCACCTAATTCACCCCTCCACTTT
CDR3 protein: CASSTGAPNSPLHF

D gene: NA
J gene: TRBJ2-3
V gene: TRBV5-1
clone size: NA
CDR3 DNA: TGCGCCAGCAGCCTGGAGGTCTCCACAGATACGCAGTATTTT
CDR3 protein: CASSLEVSTDTQYF

D gene: TRBD1
J gene: TRBJ2-3
V gene: TRBV12-3/TRBV12-4
clone size: few
CDR3 DNA: TGTGCCAGCAGTCCCTCCGGGACAGGGGGAACAGATACGCAGTATTTT
CDR3 protein: CASSPSGTGGTDTQYF

D gene: NA
J gene: TRBJ1-2
V gene: TRBV27
clone size: few
CDR3 DNA: TGTGCCAGCAGTCCCGACGGGGGATTCTATGGCTACACCTTC
CDR3 protein: CASSPDGGFYGYTF

D gene: TRBD2
J gene: TRBJ2-1
V gene: TRBV12-3/TRBV12-4
clone size: NA
CDR3 DNA: TGTGCCAGCAGTTATTCCGGGACTAGCGGGGGGGCATTCTACAATGAGCAGTTCTTC
CDR3 protein: CASSYSGTSGGAFYNEQFF

D gene: NA
J gene: TRBJ2-4
V gene: TRBV7-2
clone size: NA
CDR3 DNA: TGTGCCAGCAGCTTCAATGGGGCAGCCAAAGGGGCCAAAAACATTCAGTACTTC
CDR3 protein: CASSFNGAAKGAKNIQYF

D gene: TRBD2
J gene: TRBJ2-3
V gene: TRBV11-1
clone size: NA
CDR3 DNA: TGTGCCAGCAGCTATTCGGGACTAGCGGTCGGTAGCACAGATACGCAGTATTTT
CDR3 protein: CASSYSGLAVGSTDTQYF

D gene: TRBD2
J gene: TRBJ2-3
V gene: TRBV4-3
clone size: NA
CDR3 DNA: TGCGCCAGCAGCCAAGATCGTTGGACTAGCGGGGACACAGATACGCAGTATTTT
CDR3 protein: CASSQDRWTSGDTDTQYF

D gene: TRBD1
J gene: TRBJ2-3
V gene: TRBV29-1
clone size: NA
CDR3 DNA: TGCAGCGCCCAAAGCGGACAGGGGATTTTGGCAGATACGCAGTATTTT
CDR3 protein: CSAQSGQGILADTQYF

D gene: NA
J gene: TRBJ2-5
V gene: TRBV6-2/TRBV6-3
clone size: NA
CDR3 DNA: TGTGCCAGCAGACATTTGGTGCCCCAGGAGACCCAGTACTTC
CDR3 protein: CASRHLVPQETQYF

D gene: NA
J gene: TRBJ2-7
V gene: TRBV5-1
clone size: many
CDR3 DNA: TGCGCCAGCAGCTTTACGGGTGGCTACGAGCAGTACTTC
CDR3 protein: CASSFTGGYEQYF

D gene: NA
J gene: TRBJ1-6
V gene: TRBV12-3/TRBV12-4
clone size: NA
CDR3 DNA: TGTGCCAGCAGTTTAAACCAGGGAAATCCCCTCCACTTT
CDR3 protein: CASSLNQGNPLHF

D gene: NA
J gene: TRBJ2-3
V gene: TRBV5-1
clone size: NA
CDR3 DNA: TGCGCCAGCACCGCCTGGGGGGACAGTGAGAGCACAGATACGCAGTATTTT
CDR3 protein: CASTAWGDSESTDTQYF

D gene: TRBD1
J gene: TRBJ1-5
V gene: TRBV5-6
clone size: few
CDR3 DNA: TGTGCCAGCAGCTTGTACAGGGGATATCAGCCCCAGCATTTT
CDR3 protein: CASSLYRGYQPQHF